The rows below give T cell receptor beta chains drawn from one sample of a study of control samples from healthy donors and cancer patients. Method: immunoSEQ multiplex PCR; TCRdb's copy keeps in-frame clones and lacks some. Among about 140,000 clones listed, approximately 88% were seen once. Sequencing was carried out using blood. These receptors came from a man younger than 40 in good health. The CDR3 runs from the conserved cysteine through the conserved F or W. D genes are given only for firm matches. Clone sizes are given selectively: once, few, many, or a class where the clone is expanded.

>-|TRBJ1-5|-|TRBV5-1
CASSLLPDSNQPQHF
TGCGCCAGCAGCTTGTTGCCAGATAGCAATCAGCCCCAGCATTTT
>-|TRBJ2-6|TRBD2|TRBV10-3
CAIMGREGQSGANVLTF
TGTGCCATCATGGGGCGGGAGGGCCAAAGTGGGGCCAACGTCCTGACTTTC
>-|TRBJ2-1|TRBD1|TRBV2
CASSVGGDEQFF
TGTGCCAGCAGTGTAGGGGGCGATGAGCAGTTCTTC
>-|TRBJ2-3|-|TRBV4-3
CASSHGSTDTQYF
TGCGCCAGCAGCCACGGCAGCACAGATACGCAGTATTTT
>-|TRBJ2-7|-|TRBV14
CASSEGWYEQYF
TGTGCCAGCAGCGAGGGTTGGTACGAGCAGTACTTC
>-|TRBJ1-1|-|TRBV4-3
CASSPLGKGDTEAFF
TGCGCCAGCAGCCCTCTAGGGAAGGGCGACACTGAAGCTTTCTTT
>-|TRBJ2-7|-|TRBV5-4
CASSLERGGAEQYF
TGTGCCAGCAGCTTGGAGAGGGGCGGTGCCGAGCAGTACTTC
>few|TRBJ2-3|TRBD2|TRBV5-1
CASSPERDSTDTQYF
TGCGCCAGCAGCCCAGAGCGGGATAGCACAGATACGCAGTATTTT
>-|TRBJ2-4|TRBD2|TRBV15
CATSREASGYNIQYF
TGTGCCACCAGCAGAGAGGCTAGCGGATACAACATTCAGTACTTC
>-|TRBJ2-2|-|TRBV27
CASRVWGRANTGELFF
TGTGCCAGCAGAGTTTGGGGGCGGGCTAACACCGGGGAGCTGTTTTTT
>-|TRBJ1-3|-|TRBV5-1
CASSPPSSSGNTIYF
TGCGCCAGCAGCCCACCGTCGAGCTCTGGAAACACCATATATTTT
>-|TRBJ2-1|TRBD2|TRBV6-5
CASSSGAVNEQFF
TGTGCCAGCAGTAGCGGGGCCGTGAATGAGCAGTTCTTC
>-|TRBJ2-6|TRBD1|TRBV27
CASSDRVGANVLTF
TGTGCCAGCAGTGACAGGGTCGGGGCCAACGTCCTGACTTTC
>-|TRBJ1-1|-|TRBV27
CASSLQGSEAFF
TGTGCCAGCAGTCTACAGGGATCTGAAGCTTTCTTT
>-|TRBJ2-7|-|TRBV6-5
CASTPVGQLYEQYF
TGTGCCAGCACTCCCGTTGGACAGCTATACGAGCAGTACTTC
>once|TRBJ2-5|-|TRBV5-1
CASSRSPSGTGETQYF
TGCGCCAGCAGTCGCTCTCCTAGCGGGACAGGAGAGACCCAGTACTTC
>-|TRBJ2-1|-|TRBV29-1
CSVPVGVLDDEQFF
TGCAGCGTTCCTGTCGGGGTTTTGGACGATGAGCAGTTCTTC
>-|TRBJ1-3|TRBD1|TRBV9
CASSVAGQDSGNTIYF
TGTGCCAGCAGCGTAGCGGGACAGGACTCTGGAAACACCATATATTTT
>-|TRBJ2-7|TRBD2|TRBV24-1
CATSDKGTSGLYEQYF
TGTGCCACCAGTGACAAGGGGACTAGCGGCCTCTACGAGCAGTACTTC
>-|TRBJ2-1|TRBD1|TRBV29-1
CSVAGTGNEQFF
TGCAGCGTTGCCGGGACAGGCAATGAGCAGTTCTTC
>-|TRBJ2-1|-|TRBV27
CASSSRYRGRGEHEQFF
TGTGCCAGCAGTTCCCGGTACAGGGGGAGGGGAGAACATGAGCAGTTCTTC
>-|TRBJ2-7|-|TRBV11-2
CASSSNRVVGYEQYF
TGTGCCAGCAGCTCAAACAGGGTAGTAGGCTACGAGCAGTACTTC